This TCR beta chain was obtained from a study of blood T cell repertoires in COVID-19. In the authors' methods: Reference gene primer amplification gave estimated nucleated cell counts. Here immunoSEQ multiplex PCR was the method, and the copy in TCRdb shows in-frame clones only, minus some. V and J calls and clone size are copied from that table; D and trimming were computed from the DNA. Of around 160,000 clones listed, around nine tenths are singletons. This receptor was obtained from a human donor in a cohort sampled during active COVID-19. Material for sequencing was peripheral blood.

This CDR3 reads CASSWGTGSGEQYF. CDR3 in DNA: TGCGCCAGCAGCTGGGGGACAGGTTCCGGCGAGCAGTACTTC. The chain carries TRBV5-1 and TRBJ2-7; 8 bases are shared with TRBD1. V was clipped by 3 bases and J by 6 bases; unmatched bases: 8. The CDR3 covers 14 residues. CDR1 is SGHRS and CDR2 is YFSETQ in the germline V gene.